The 32 T cell receptor beta chains listed next were all sequenced from one sample in a study of T cells in Graves' hyperthyroidism and ophthalmopathy (dated 2019 in TCRdb). The library was produced with multiplex PCR. The reads were generated on an Illumina HiSeq 2000. TCR beta CDR3 regions were amplified from RNA transcripts. The TCR CDR3 was subjected to a first round of RT-PCR using the HTBI primer set and the Qiagen OneStep RT-PCR kit. TCRdb ran its own pipeline on the public reads, namely fastp trimming at Q25 and MiXCR clone calling, and kept in-frame beta chains. Rows with a matching CDR3 protein are joined into one entry that keeps the most common DNA and genes. This sample gives approximately 380,000 distinct CDR3 sequences in total; roughly 19% of them show up just once. The top ten clonotypes cover 3% to 4% of the sample. Sample: blood. The receptors come from a woman younger than 30 with Graves' hyperthyroidism.

At least ten counts were recorded for this clonotype. The chain is built from TRBV7-3 and TRBJ2-4; D unclear. CDR3 length equals 13 residues. Germline CDR1 SGHTA, CDR2 FQGTGA. The V end lost 0 bases, the J end lost 2 bases, and 2 bases lay between the germline ends. CDR3 DNA sequence: TGTGCCAGCAGCTTAACGCCCAAAAACATTCAGTACTTC. Amino acids: CASSLTPKNIQYF.

This clonotype was counted many times. This sequence joins TRBV6-5 and TRBJ1-5; D is possibly TRBD1 (5 bases). Per germline, CDR1 MNHEY and CDR2 SVGAGI. This CDR3 has 14 residues. V was trimmed by 4 bases and J by 5 bases, leaving 12 bases between them. The CDR3 reads CASSLTVRDQPQHF. The CDR3 DNA reads as TGTGCCAGCAGTTTGACAGTAAGGGATCAGCCCCAGCATTTT.

Ten or more counts support this clonotype. The V call is TRBV2, the J call TRBJ2-2; D gene unclear. CDR1 and CDR2 from the germline V gene are SNHLY and FYNNEI. Trimming took off 6 bases at V and 1 base at J, with 6 bases between the two ends. The CDR3 is 13 residues long. CDR3 DNA sequence: TGTGCCAGCAGGGACGGGAACACCGGGGAGCTGTTTTTT. Protein product: CASRDGNTGELFF.

This clonotype was seen many times. J is TRBJ2-5 and V is TRBV20-1; no firm D call. V lost 1 base and J lost 1, with 7 bases in between. In germline, CDR1 is DFQATT, CDR2 SNEGSKA (reference sequence). CDR3 length equals 13 residues. Here the CDR3 DNA reads TGCAGTGCTAGAGGGAACAGCCAAGAGACCCAGTACTTC. Translating gives CSARGNSQETQYF.

The sample holds many counts of this clonotype. This chain joins TRBV20-1 and TRBJ2-1; TRBD2 agrees at 8 bases. CDR1 is DFQATT and CDR2 is SNEGSKA in the germline V gene (reference sequence). Trimming removed 6 bases from V and 6 bases from J; junction bases left unmatched: 13. CDR3 length equals 15 residues. CDR3 bases: TGCAGTGCCCCCCCTCCGGGACTAGGCCTCAATGAGCAGTTCTTC. It yields the protein CSAPPPGLGLNEQFF.

This clonotype appeared many times. This chain connects TRBV11-2 to TRBJ1-1; D perhaps matches TRBD1 (6 bases). The V end lost 4 bases, the J end lost 1 base, and 13 bases lay between the germline ends. The CDR3 covers 15 residues. CDR1 is SGHAT, CDR2 FQNNGV, per germline. The CDR3 sequence: CASSYGTYENTEAFF. Written as DNA, the CDR3 is TGTGCCAGCAGCTACGGGACATACGAGAACACTGAAGCTTTCTTT.

As for this clonotype: A much larger clone differs from this one at a single base, so this may be a read error. The DNA for the CDR3 is TGCGCCAGCAGCCCCGGGACAGGGGACCCCCGCTACGAGCAGTACTTC. Protein product: CASSPGTGDPRYEQYF. The V and J genes are TRBV5-1 and TRBJ2-7; 10 bases are a match to TRBD1. This CDR3 is built from 16 residues. The germline V gene has CDR1 SGHRS and CDR2 YFSETQ. V lost 4 bases, J lost 3 bases, and 10 bases stayed unmatched.

This clonotype was detected many times. The V and J genes are TRBV5-1 and TRBJ2-7, with 7 nucleotides matching TRBD1. The CDR3 spans 16 residues. V lost 4 bases, J lost 2 bases, and 12 bases stayed unmatched. The germline V gene has CDR1 SGHRS and CDR2 YFSETQ. CDR3 nucleotides: TGCGCCAGCAGCGGGAGAGGGGGCAAGATAACCTACGAGCAGTACTTC. Encoded protein: CASSGRGGKITYEQYF.

This clonotype was observed at least ten times. The V gene is TRBV5-6, the J gene TRBJ1-1, with 7 bases identical to TRBD1. Germline CDR1 SGHDT, CDR2 YYEEEE. CDR3 length: 15 residues. V was pared by 2 bases and J by 3 bases, with 7 bases of the junction left unmatched. CDR3 amino acids: CASSLQRGPYTEAFF. The CDR3 bases are TGTGCCAGCAGCTTACAGAGGGGGCCGTACACTGAAGCTTTCTTT.

This clonotype was recorded at least ten times. The chain has TRBV6-4 and TRBJ2-2; 8 nucleotides agree with TRBD2. The CDR3 consists of 14 residues. J lost 4 bases, V lost 2 bases, and 0 bases had no gene match. CDR1 and CDR2 (germline): MRHNA, SNTAGT. The CDR3 spells CASSDSGGTGELFF. In DNA form, the CDR3 reads TGTGCCAGCAGTGACAGCGGGGGCACCGGGGAGCTGTTTTTT.

The rearrangement links TRBV6-5 to TRBJ1-2, with D possibly being TRBD1 (5 bases). The CDR3 runs 15 residues. Germline V lookup: CDR1 MNHEY, CDR2 SVGAGI. The ends were cut back, 0 bases at V and 6 bases at J, with 14 bases in the middle. CDR3 sequence (DNA): TGTGCCAGCAGTTACTCGGGGCAGGGCCTGAATGGCTACACCTTC. It is translated as CASSYSGQGLNGYTF.

This clonotype was seen a few times. The genes are TRBV28 and TRBJ2-7, with 8 bases lining up with TRBD1. This CDR3 has 15 amino acids. The V gene's germline CDR1 is MDHEN and CDR2 SYDVKM. After removal of 1 base from V and 2 bases from J, the junction contained 4 bases not matched to a gene. CDR3 in amino acids: CASSLLDRDPYEQYF. The CDR3 nucleotides are TGTGCCAGCAGTTTATTGGACAGGGACCCCTACGAGCAGTACTTC. Complete variable domain (other parts from reference TRBV28 and TRBJ2-7): DVKVTQSSRYLVKRTGEKVFLECVQDMDHENMFWYRQDPGLGLRLIYFSYDVKMKEKGDIPEGYSVSREKKERFSLILESASTNQTSMYLCASSLLDRDPYEQYFGPGTRLTVT.

The chain links TRBV12-3 or TRBV12-4 to TRBJ2-1; TRBD2 agrees at 8 bases. This CDR3 region has 16 residues. The V segment lost 6 bases and the J segment 7 bases; nucleotides outside the gene matches: 14. CDR3 sequence: CASRSAGLAGGNEQFF. Written as DNA, the CDR3 is TGTGCCAGCAGGTCGGCGGGGCTAGCGGGCGGTAATGAGCAGTTCTTC.

Ten or more counts support this clonotype. The rearrangement uses TRBV20-1 and TRBJ2-7; D is uncertain. The V end was cut by 3 bases, the J end by 0 bases, with 12 bases between. CDR1 DFQATT and CDR2 SNEGSKA come from the germline V gene (reference sequence). The CDR3 is 14 residues long. The CDR3 spells CSASNPIHSYEQYF. The DNA of the CDR3 is TGCAGTGCTAGCAATCCCATCCACTCCTACGAGCAGTACTTC.

This clonotype was detected only a few times. This chain uses TRBV12-3 or TRBV12-4 with TRBJ1-2; 11 nucleotides line up with TRBD1. J lost 4 bases, V lost 6 bases, and 4 bases had no gene match. CDR3 length: 14 residues. In DNA form, the CDR3 reads TGTGCCAGCAGGGACAGGGGGCCGGGCTATGGCTACACCTTC. It yields the protein CASRDRGPGYGYTF.

This clonotype has ten or more counts. V gene TRBV6-5 combines with J gene TRBJ1-3; D gene ambiguous. CDR3 length: 16 residues. Germline values: CDR1 MNHEY, CDR2 SVGAGI. The V and J ends lost 2 bases and 0 bases respectively, with 11 bases between them. CDR3 region: CASSYNPEVSGNTIYF. The CDR3 bases are TGTGCCAGCAGTTACAACCCCGAAGTCTCTGGAAACACCATATATTTT.

This clonotype was seen many times. This chain joins TRBV6-1 and TRBJ2-7; D uncertain. Germline assignment: CDR1 MNHNS and CDR2 SASEGT. This CDR3 has 15 amino acids. V was trimmed by 1 base and J by 3 bases, leaving 13 bases between them. CDR3: CASSEGSGPVYEQYF. DNA of the CDR3: TGTGCCAGCAGTGAAGGATCTGGACCGGTCTACGAGCAGTACTTC.

The J gene is TRBJ1-1, the V gene TRBV12-3 or TRBV12-4; TRBD1 might be the D (6 bases). Trimming pared 8 bases from V and 4 bases from J, leaving 17 bases between. This CDR3 spans 14 amino acids. CDR3 nucleotides: TGTGCCAGCCGGCTTCGGAACAGGGCCACTGAAGCTTTCTTT. It specifies CASRLRNRATEAFF.

This clonotype appeared many times. The chain uses TRBV6-1 and TRBJ2-7; D could derive from TRBD1 or TRBD2 (5 bases each). Trimming shortened V by 7 bases and J by 1 base, and 17 bases separated the two germline ends. CDR1 and CDR2 from the germline V gene are MNHNS and SASEGT. The CDR3 loop spans 15 amino acids. The CDR3 region is CASIAFGTGSYEQYF. For the CDR3, the DNA is TGTGCCAGCATTGCCTTTGGGACGGGGTCCTACGAGCAGTACTTC.

The gene calls are TRBV6-2 or TRBV6-3 and TRBJ2-6; TRBD1 agrees at 9 bases. Germline V lookup: CDR1 MNHEY, CDR2 SVGEGT. The junction had 8 bases not matched to a gene; V was cut back by 5 bases and J by 0 bases. The CDR3 is 18 residues long. The CDR3 DNA sequence: TGTGCCAGCAGTCCAACGGGACAGGGATACTCTGGGGCCAACGTCCTGACTTTC. Its protein is CASSPTGQGYSGANVLTF.

This sequence joins TRBV30 and TRBJ1-5; D is uncertain. The CDR3 is made up of 13 amino acids. CDR1 is GTSNPN, CDR2 SVGIG, per germline (reference sequence). The V end lost 1 base, the J end lost 9 bases, and 13 bases lay between the germline ends. This chain's CDR3 is CAWSEGGRRPQHF. The DNA of the CDR3 is TGTGCCTGGAGTGAGGGAGGGAGGCGGCCCCAGCATTTT.

This clonotype was seen at least ten times. The chain carries TRBV20-1 and TRBJ1-2; D remains unclear. Germline lookup yields CDR1 DFQATT and CDR2 SNEGSKA (reference sequence). This CDR3 is 12 amino acids long. The CDR3 is CTNLEKVYGYTF. CDR3 nucleotide sequence: TGCACCAACCTCGAGAAGGTCTATGGCTACACCTTC.

The J gene is TRBJ1-1, the V gene TRBV7-9, with 7 bases lining up with TRBD1. The CDR3 loop spans 15 amino acids. V shed 0 bases, J shed 2 bases, and the junction held 3 bases outside the gene matches. CDR1 is SEHNR and CDR2 is FQNEAQ in the germline V gene (reference sequence). The CDR3 loop is CASSLAQGFNTEAFF. As DNA, the CDR3 is TGTGCCAGCAGCTTAGCACAGGGGTTCAACACTGAAGCTTTCTTT.

This clonotype occurred many times. The rearrangement uses TRBV30 and TRBJ1-1, with D unclear. Looked up from germline, CDR1 is GTSNPN and CDR2 is SVGIG (reference sequence). V lost 4 bases and J 6 bases, leaving 21 bases between the germline ends. This CDR3 is 15 amino acids long. The CDR3 protein is CAWISNGGIGAEAFF. For the CDR3, the DNA is TGTGCCTGGATTTCAAACGGAGGGATTGGCGCTGAAGCTTTCTTT.

This clonotype was observed at least ten times. This chain joins TRBV6-5 and TRBJ2-7, with D perhaps TRBD1 or TRBD2 (5 bases each). Germline V gene lookup returns CDR1 MNHEY and CDR2 SVGAGI. CDR3 size: 15 residues. V dropped 4 bases and J dropped 3 bases, with 16 bases sitting between them. CDR3 sequence reads: CASSSSSDGGYEQYF. The CDR3 region has the DNA TGTGCCAGCAGTTCCTCCTCGGATGGGGGCTACGAGCAGTACTTC.

Ten or more counts support this clonotype. The rearrangement joins TRBV6-5 to TRBJ2-7, with D hard to call. V was trimmed by 6 bases and J by 0 bases, leaving 9 bases between them. The CDR3 sequence is 13 residues long. Germline CDR1 and CDR2: MNHEY and SVGAGI. CDR3 residues: CASRVGASYEQYF. CDR3 nucleotides: TGTGCCAGCAGAGTCGGTGCCTCCTACGAGCAGTACTTC.

This clonotype was observed at least ten times. This chain connects TRBV9 to TRBJ1-1; D is possibly TRBD1 (6 bases). CDR3 length equals 17 residues. Germline-derived CDR1 and CDR2 are SGDLS and YYNGEE. Trimming took off 3 bases at V and 6 bases at J, with 24 bases between the two ends. CDR3 sequence: CASSDSRGGRQSAEAFF. DNA of the CDR3: TGTGCCAGCAGCGATTCTAGGGGGGGGCGCCAGTCCGCTGAAGCTTTCTTT.

The chain recombines TRBV25-1 with TRBJ2-7; D is tentatively TRBD1 or TRBD2 (5 bases each). The germline V gene encodes CDR1 MGHDK and CDR2 SYGVNS. Trimming took 5 bases from V and 2 from J, leaving 13 bases between them. The CDR3 spans 14 residues. The CDR3 DNA reads as TGTGCCAGCAGTATCCTCGGGGCTGCCTACGAGCAGTACTTC. It encodes CASSILGAAYEQYF.

This clonotype was counted many times. This chain uses TRBV12-3 or TRBV12-4 with TRBJ2-2; D possibly corresponds to TRBD1 (6 bases). V was clipped by 5 bases and J by 7 bases, with 14 bases between them. The CDR3 is 14 amino acids. For the CDR3, the DNA is TGTGCCAGCAGTGAAGGGGGATCGGGCGGGGAGCTGTTTTTT. This encodes CASSEGGSGGELFF.

This clonotype was recorded many times. This sequence joins TRBV7-8 and TRBJ1-5; possible D gene TRBD1, 5 bases. The CDR3 length is 15 residues. Trimming took 5 bases from V and 4 from J, leaving 15 bases between them. The germline V gene has CDR1 SGHVS and CDR2 FQNEAQ. The CDR3 region is CASSPGPEGNQPQHF. DNA for the CDR3: TGTGCCAGCAGCCCTGGGCCTGAGGGGAATCAGCCCCAGCATTTT.

This clonotype came up many times. This rearrangement joins TRBV6-1 to TRBJ2-2, with a tentative D call TRBD2 (6 bases). This CDR3 region has 15 residues. Trimming took off 5 bases at V and 5 bases at J, with 15 bases between the two ends. Germline V gene sequence: CDR1 MNHNS, CDR2 SASEGT. The DNA of the CDR3 is TGTGCCAGCAGTAGTAGCGGATGGACAACCGGGGAGCTGTTTTTT. Its translation is CASSSSGWTTGELFF.

Ten or more counts support this clonotype. The rearrangement uses TRBV6-1 and TRBJ1-1; the D is unclear. The germline V gene encodes CDR1 MNHNS and CDR2 SASEGT. The ends were cut back, 6 bases at V and 3 bases at J, with 11 bases in the middle. The CDR3 runs 13 residues. In nucleotides, the CDR3 is TGTGCCAGCAGCCGGCCTATTCACACTGAAGCTTTCTTT. It yields the protein CASSRPIHTEAFF.